Sequencing of this T cell receptor (beta chain) was carried out in a study of PD-L1 blockade in urothelial cancer. For the study at large: Twenty-five of the 29 patients were men with bladder-origin urothelial cancer. The median number of T cells present in blood samples was roughly 130,000.

A single count supports this clone. Clones were read by immunoSEQ multiplex PCR, and TCRdb kept only the in-frame ones, dropping some. Among 55,000 to 85,000 clones listed, about 88% were seen once. V shed 2 bases and J shed 2 bases, with 13 bases lying between them. Looked up from germline, CDR1 is GTSNPN and CDR2 is SVGIG (reference sequence). The CDR3 sequence is 15 residues long. Sampling of each patient yielded between 1 and 8 specimens, collected pretreatment and on-treatment. The clonotype comes from a man aged 60 to 69 with urothelial cancer. V usage is TRBV30 and J usage is TRBJ1-5, with a possible D match to TRBD1 (6 bases). The sequences come from PBMCs, collected around atezolizumab (anti-PD-L1) treatment. The CDR3 nucleotides read TGTGCCTGGAGTCTTGGGGGCGGTGGCAATCAGCCCCAGCATTTT. This codes for CAWSLGGGGNQPQHF.